These 29 T cell receptor beta chains were all obtained from the same sample, sequenced in a study of cytomegalovirus exposure and HLA in healthy donors. TCRdb keeps only in-frame clones here, not all; method: immunoSEQ multiplex PCR. The table lists about 73,000 clones, about 95% of them singletons, with approximately 3.4% in the top ten. The specimen was PBMCs. The receptors here all came from a man younger than 35 in good health and CMV-seronegative.

V is TRBV27 and J is TRBJ2-5; TRBD1 aligns across 7 bases. The junction had 8 bases not matched to a gene; V was cut back by 6 bases and J by 7 bases. The germline V gene has CDR1 MNHEY and CDR2 SMNVEV (reference sequence). There are 13 residues in the CDR3. This CDR3 reads CASRTGSGGTQYF. Here the CDR3 DNA reads TGTGCCAGCAGGACAGGGAGTGGTGGGACCCAGTACTTC.

The chain has TRBV5-6 and TRBJ1-4; 7 bases match TRBD1. After removal of 6 bases from V and 8 bases from J, the junction contained 4 bases not matched to a gene. CDR3 length: 12 amino acids. Germline values: CDR1 SGHDT, CDR2 YYEEEE. This CDR3 reads CASNHRGEKLFF. In nucleotides, the CDR3 is TGTGCCAGCAACCACAGGGGAGAAAAACTGTTTTTT.

The chain carries TRBV7-2 and TRBJ2-1; 9 bases line up with TRBD2. This CDR3 comprises 15 residues. Losses at the gene ends were 2 bases for V and 4 bases for J; bases not matched to a gene: 3. Germline V gene sequence: CDR1 SGHTA, CDR2 FQGNSA. CDR3: CASSLLAGAYNEQFF. CDR3 sequence (DNA): TGTGCCAGCAGCTTATTAGCGGGGGCATACAATGAGCAGTTCTTC.

The CDR3 is CASSPDRGQPQHF. CDR3 DNA sequence: TGTGCCAGCAGCCCGGACAGAGGTCAGCCCCAGCATTTT. V is TRBV13 and J is TRBJ1-5, with TRBD1 as a possible D gene (6 bases). There are 13 residues in the CDR3. Germline loops: CDR1 PRHDT, CDR2 FYEKMQ (reference sequence). V lost 5 bases, J lost 6 bases, and 11 bases lay in between.

This chain uses TRBV4-1 with TRBJ2-3; 10 nucleotides match TRBD1. Germline V lookup: CDR1 MGHRA, CDR2 YSYEKL. Trimming cost V 1 base and J 4 bases; bases outside gene matches: 5. This CDR3 is 16 amino acids long. The CDR3 nucleotides read TGCGCCAGCAGCCAAGGGGTAGGGACAGGGGCAGATACGCAGTATTTT. Translation: CASSQGVGTGADTQYF.

V and J are TRBV9 and TRBJ2-3; 7 bases are a match to TRBD2. V gave up 5 bases and J gave up 0 bases; unmatched junction bases: 6. The CDR3 contains 15 residues. The V gene's germline CDR1 is SGDLS and CDR2 YYNGEE. The CDR3 here is CASSSLAGSTDTQYF. The CDR3 DNA is TGTGCCAGCAGTTCCTTAGCGGGTAGCACAGATACGCAGTATTTT.

J is TRBJ2-3 and V is TRBV9, with 7 bases fitting TRBD2. The germline V gene has CDR1 SGDLS and CDR2 YYNGEE. The CDR3 extends over 14 amino acids. The V segment lost 3 bases and the J segment 4 bases; nucleotides outside the gene matches: 5. Here the CDR3 reads CASSGGTKADTQYF. As DNA, the CDR3 is TGTGCCAGCAGCGGAGGGACTAAGGCAGATACGCAGTATTTT.

The chain combines TRBV11-3 with TRBJ2-5, with TRBD2 as a possible D gene (5 bases). Trimming took 3 bases from V and 5 from J, leaving 10 bases between them. This CDR3 comprises 13 residues. Germline V gives CDR1 SGHNT, CDR2 YENEEA. The CDR3, as DNA: TGTGCCAGCAGCTTGGAAACGGGGGAGACCCAGTACTTC. Translation gives CASSLETGETQYF.

J is TRBJ1-2 and V is TRBV5-4; D ambiguous. With 3 bases removed from V and 5 bases from J, the gap between germline ends came to 8 bases. In germline, CDR1 is SGHNT, CDR2 YYREEE (reference sequence). The CDR3 is 12 residues long. The CDR3 loop is CASSSEDYGYTF. The CDR3 nucleotides read TGTGCCAGCAGCTCGGAGGATTATGGCTACACCTTC.

The J gene is TRBJ2-3, the V gene TRBV11-2, with TRBD2 identical over 8 bases. Losses at the gene ends were 1 base for V and 6 bases for J; bases not matched to a gene: 3. The CDR3 length is 14 residues. Germline lookup yields CDR1 SGHAT and CDR2 FQNNGV. The CDR3 region is CASSLAGGRDTQYF. Here the CDR3 DNA reads TGTGCCAGCAGCTTAGCGGGGGGGCGTGATACGCAGTATTTT. The full variable domain, rest sourced from reference TRBV11-2 and TRBJ2-3, is EAGVAQSPRYKIIEKRQSVAFWCNPISGHATLYWYQQILGQGPKLLIQFQNNGVVDDSQLPKDRFSAERLKGVDSTLKIQPAKLEDSAVYLCASSLAGGRDTQYFGPGTRLTVL.

The CDR3 DNA reads as TGCGCCAGCAGTTTTACAGTGAACACTGAAGCTTTCTTT. Translation gives CASSFTVNTEAFF. J is TRBJ1-1 and V is TRBV5-1; D is undetermined. Germline V gene lookup returns CDR1 SGHRS and CDR2 YFSETQ. V shed 5 bases and J shed 0 bases, with 8 bases lying between them. The CDR3 is 13 amino acids.

This chain uses TRBV11-2 with TRBJ2-2; TRBD1 might be the D (5 bases). The CDR3 runs to 15 residues. The germline V gene encodes CDR1 SGHAT and CDR2 FQNNGV. V was pared by 3 bases and J by 0 bases, with 8 bases between. The CDR3, as DNA: TGTGCCAGCAGCTTGACAGACGCGAACACCGGGGAGCTGTTTTTT. Its translation is CASSLTDANTGELFF.

The chain couples TRBV5-5 to TRBJ2-1; perhaps TRBD1 as D (6 bases). Trimming took 0 bases from V and 4 from J, leaving 20 bases between them. CDR3 length: 18 amino acids. The V gene's germline CDR1 is SGHKS and CDR2 YYEKEE (reference sequence). Written as DNA, the CDR3 is TGTGCCAGCAGCTTGGCCGGGGACACAGTGACCCCATACAATGAGCAGTTCTTC. It yields the protein CASSLAGDTVTPYNEQFF.

V usage is TRBV7-2 and J usage is TRBJ2-3; TRBD2 is a possible D gene (6 bases). V lost 5 bases, J lost 4 bases, and 10 bases lay in between. This CDR3 has 13 amino acids. The germline V gene encodes CDR1 SGHTA and CDR2 FQGNSA. CDR3 loop: CASSRAGADTQYF. For the CDR3, the DNA is TGTGCCAGCAGCCGAGCGGGTGCAGATACGCAGTATTTT.

The rearrangement links TRBV19 to TRBJ1-1; 9 positions agree with TRBD1. The trim removed 7 bases at V and 3 bases at J, leaving 9 bases unmatched. CDR3 size: 15 residues. CDR1 is LNHDA, CDR2 SQIVND, per germline (reference sequence). The CDR3 DNA is TGTGCCAGTACTCACAGGGGGCGATTAGACACTGAAGCTTTCTTT. Translating it yields CASTHRGRLDTEAFF.

The J gene is TRBJ2-7, the V gene TRBV27; D ambiguous. This CDR3 comprises 14 residues. Per the germline V gene, CDR1 is MNHEY and CDR2 is SMNVEV (reference sequence). Trimming took off 5 bases at V and 0 bases at J, with 11 bases between the two ends. CDR3 loop: CASSPASPSYEQYF. For the CDR3, the DNA is TGTGCCAGCAGTCCTGCTAGTCCCTCCTACGAGCAGTACTTC.

The rearrangement links TRBV30 to TRBJ2-3; weak D call: TRBD1 (6 bases). V dropped 2 bases and J dropped 0 bases, with 12 bases sitting between them. The CDR3 runs to 15 residues. Germline V gene lookup returns CDR1 GTSNPN and CDR2 SVGIG (reference sequence). CDR3 residues: CAWSKQGFSTDTQYF. CDR3 nucleotide sequence: TGTGCCTGGAGTAAACAGGGCTTTAGCACAGATACGCAGTATTTT.

This clone came up once. CDR3 nucleotide sequence: TGTGCCAGCAGCTTGATAGCGGGGAGCTCCTACGAGCAGTACTTC. Amino acid sequence: CASSLIAGSSYEQYF. The chain couples TRBV7-8 to TRBJ2-7; 8 bases agree with TRBD2. V was pared by 3 bases and J by 0 bases, with 4 bases of the junction left unmatched. Per the germline V gene, CDR1 is SGHVS and CDR2 is FQNEAQ. The CDR3 spans 15 residues.

V gene TRBV29-1 combines with J gene TRBJ1-1, with a possible D match to TRBD1 (5 bases). This CDR3 spans 16 amino acids. V was clipped by 2 bases and J by 6 bases, with 22 bases between them. The germline gives CDR1 SQVTM, CDR2 ANQGSEA. The CDR3 DNA is TGCAGCGTTGAAAGTCAGGGTAGGAGCACCGCGCCTGAAGCTTTCTTT. This codes for CSVESQGRSTAPEAFF.

The chain uses TRBV18 and TRBJ2-7; no definite D call. CDR3 length: 14 residues. Germline CDR1 reads KGHSH; CDR2 reads LQKENI. V dropped 1 base and J dropped 0 bases, with 7 bases sitting between them. Written as DNA, the CDR3 is TGTGCCAGCTCACCACTTCCAGGCTCCTACGAGCAGTACTTC. Translating it yields CASSPLPGSYEQYF.

The CDR3 loop is CASSLYRGPYEQYF. Here the CDR3 DNA reads TGTGCCAGCAGCTTATATAGAGGGCCCTACGAGCAGTACTTC. The chain joins TRBV7-3 to TRBJ2-7, with D maybe TRBD2 (5 bases). This CDR3 is 14 amino acids long. Trimming shortened V by 2 bases and J by 2 bases, and 10 bases separated the two germline ends. Looked up from germline, CDR1 is SGHTA and CDR2 is FQGTGA.

This chain links TRBV5-4 with TRBJ1-4; D is undetermined. Per germline, CDR1 SGHNT and CDR2 YYREEE (reference sequence). V lost 1 base and J lost 5, with 12 bases in between. The CDR3 consists of 15 residues. The DNA of the CDR3 is TGTGCCAGCAGCTTGCTGGCAGGAGGGAATGAAAAACTGTTTTTT. Residues: CASSLLAGGNEKLFF.

This chain uses TRBV6-1 with TRBJ1-2; TRBD1 is a possible D gene (6 bases). The CDR3 covers 13 residues. Per germline, CDR1 MNHNS and CDR2 SASEGT. V was cut by 7 bases and J by 0 bases, with 9 bases left in between. CDR3 sequence: CASIGTPNYGYTF. CDR3 sequence (DNA): TGTGCCAGCATTGGGACACCTAACTATGGCTACACCTTC.

V usage is TRBV11-2 and J usage is TRBJ1-1; 9 bases are a match to TRBD1. CDR1 is SGHAT and CDR2 is FQNNGV in the germline V gene. J lost 11 bases, V lost 6 bases, and 10 bases had no gene match. The CDR3 is 13 residues long. For the CDR3, the DNA is TGTGCCAGCAGGGGTGACAGGGGGTCGCGGGCTTTCTTT. It specifies CASRGDRGSRAFF.

This clone came up once. The gene calls are TRBV18 and TRBJ2-3; the match to TRBD2 covers 13 bases. The germline V gene encodes CDR1 KGHSH and CDR2 LQKENI. The CDR3 length is 18 residues. V shed 1 base and J 6 bases; nucleotides not matched to a gene: 10. The DNA of the CDR3 is TGTGCCAGCTCACCACAGCAGGGACTAGCGGGGCCAAGGGATACGCAGTATTTT. It is translated as CASSPQQGLAGPRDTQYF. Supplemented by reference TRBV18 and TRBJ2-3, the full variable domain reads NAGVMQNPRHLVRRRGQEARLRCSPMKGHSHVYWYRQLPEEGLKFMVYLQKENIIDESGMPKERFSAEFPKEGPSILRIQQVVRGDSAAYFCASSPQQGLAGPRDTQYFGPGTRLTVL.

The chain has TRBV7-2 and TRBJ1-1; TRBD1 agrees at 7 bases. With V trimmed by 1 base and J by 3 bases, 5 bases remained unmatched. This CDR3 spans 15 amino acids. Germline lookup yields CDR1 SGHTA and CDR2 FQGNSA. The CDR3 bases are TGTGCCAGCAGCTTAGTGACAGGGATATACACTGAAGCTTTCTTT. As protein: CASSLVTGIYTEAFF.

The chain is built from TRBV7-9 and TRBJ2-3; 9 bases map to TRBD2. V gave up 2 bases and J gave up 4 bases; unmatched junction bases: 10. The V gene's germline CDR1 is SEHNR and CDR2 FQNEAQ (reference sequence). The CDR3 spans 17 residues. CDR3 sequence: CASSLRAGLAQPDTQYF. The CDR3 nucleotides read TGTGCCAGCAGCTTAAGGGCCGGACTAGCGCAACCAGATACGCAGTATTTT.

V is TRBV6-4 and J is TRBJ2-2; no clear D. V was pared by 0 bases and J by 7 bases, with 9 bases between. This CDR3 region has 14 residues. Germline CDR1 and CDR2: MRHNA and SNTAGT. The CDR3 reads CASSDSLENGELFF. The CDR3 coding sequence is TGTGCCAGCAGTGACTCCCTGGAGAACGGGGAGCTGTTTTTT.

The chain links TRBV9 to TRBJ2-7; 7 bases agree with TRBD2. CDR1 SGDLS and CDR2 YYNGEE come from the germline V gene. The V and J ends lost 0 bases and 7 bases, in that order; junction bases with no gene match: 4. This CDR3 has 13 residues. The CDR3 bases are TGTGCCAGCAGCGTAGGGGCTAGCGGTGAGCAGTACTTC. This translates into CASSVGASGEQYF. The entire variable domain, with the rest obtained from reference TRBV9 and TRBJ2-7, is as follows: DSGVTQTPKHLITATGQRVTLRCSPRSGDLSVYWYQQSLDQGLQFLIQYYNGEERAKGNILERFSAQQFPDLHSELNLSSLELGDSALYFCASSVGASGEQYFGPGTRLTVT.